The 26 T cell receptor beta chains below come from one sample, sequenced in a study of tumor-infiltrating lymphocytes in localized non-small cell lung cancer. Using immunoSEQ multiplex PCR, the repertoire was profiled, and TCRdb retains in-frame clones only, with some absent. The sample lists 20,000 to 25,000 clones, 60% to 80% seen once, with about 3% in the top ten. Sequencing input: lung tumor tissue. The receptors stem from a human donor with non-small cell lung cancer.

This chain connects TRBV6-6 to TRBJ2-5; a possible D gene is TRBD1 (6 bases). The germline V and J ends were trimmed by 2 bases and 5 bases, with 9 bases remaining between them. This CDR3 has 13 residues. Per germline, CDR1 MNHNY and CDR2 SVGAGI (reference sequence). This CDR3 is CASSYGGEETQYF. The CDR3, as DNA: TGTGCCAGCAGTTACGGGGGCGAGGAGACCCAGTACTTC.

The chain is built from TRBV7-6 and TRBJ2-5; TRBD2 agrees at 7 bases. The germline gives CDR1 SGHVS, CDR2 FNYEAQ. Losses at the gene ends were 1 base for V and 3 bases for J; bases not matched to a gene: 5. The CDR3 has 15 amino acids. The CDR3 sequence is CASSLVAAGEETQYF. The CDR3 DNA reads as TGTGCCAGCAGCTTAGTAGCCGCGGGGGAAGAGACCCAGTACTTC.

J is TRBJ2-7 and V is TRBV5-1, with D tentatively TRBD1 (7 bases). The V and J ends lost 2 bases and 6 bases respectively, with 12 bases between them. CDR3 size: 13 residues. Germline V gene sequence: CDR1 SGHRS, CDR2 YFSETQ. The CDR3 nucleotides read TGCGCCAGCAGCTTAAGTCAGGGGGGCGAGCAGTACTTC. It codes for CASSLSQGGEQYF.

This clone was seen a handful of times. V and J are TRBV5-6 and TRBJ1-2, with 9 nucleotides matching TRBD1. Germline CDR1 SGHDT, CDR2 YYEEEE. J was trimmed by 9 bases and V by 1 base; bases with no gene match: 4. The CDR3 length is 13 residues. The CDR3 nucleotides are TGTGCCAGCAGCTTGTGGACAGGGGTGCGCTACACCTTC. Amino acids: CASSLWTGVRYTF.

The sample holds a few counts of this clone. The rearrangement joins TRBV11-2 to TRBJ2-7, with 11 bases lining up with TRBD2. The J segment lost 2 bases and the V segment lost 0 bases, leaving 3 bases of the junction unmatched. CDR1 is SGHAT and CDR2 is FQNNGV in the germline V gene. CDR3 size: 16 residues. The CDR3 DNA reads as TGTGCCAGCAGCTTAGATCTAGCGGGAGGAACCTACGAGCAGTACTTC. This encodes CASSLDLAGGTYEQYF.

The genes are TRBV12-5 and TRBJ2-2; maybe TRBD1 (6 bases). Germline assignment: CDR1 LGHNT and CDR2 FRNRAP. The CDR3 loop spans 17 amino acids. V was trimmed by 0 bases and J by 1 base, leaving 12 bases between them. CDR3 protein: CASGLVRGTMNTGELFF. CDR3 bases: TGTGCTAGTGGTTTGGTACGAGGGACAATGAACACCGGGGAGCTGTTTTTT.

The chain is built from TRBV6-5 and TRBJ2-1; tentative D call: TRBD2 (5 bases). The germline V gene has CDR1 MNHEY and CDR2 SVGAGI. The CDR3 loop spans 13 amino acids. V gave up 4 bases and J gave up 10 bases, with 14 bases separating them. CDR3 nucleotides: TGTGCCAGCAGTTTTTCCCCTAGCAGGGAGCAGTTCTTC. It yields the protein CASSFSPSREQFF.

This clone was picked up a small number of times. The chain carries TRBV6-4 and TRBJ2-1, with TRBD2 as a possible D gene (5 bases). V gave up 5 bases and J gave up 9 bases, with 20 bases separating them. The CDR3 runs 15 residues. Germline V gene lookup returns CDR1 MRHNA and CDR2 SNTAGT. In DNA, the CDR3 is TGTGCCAGCAGTTTCGAGGGCGCCCCCACAAGTGAGCAGTTCTTC. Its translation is CASSFEGAPTSEQFF.

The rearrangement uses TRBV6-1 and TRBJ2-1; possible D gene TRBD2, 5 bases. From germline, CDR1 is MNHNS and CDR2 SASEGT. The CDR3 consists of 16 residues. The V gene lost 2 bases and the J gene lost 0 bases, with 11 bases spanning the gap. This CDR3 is CASSELATSSYNEQFF. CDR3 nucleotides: TGTGCCAGCAGTGAACTAGCTACAAGCTCCTACAATGAGCAGTTCTTC.

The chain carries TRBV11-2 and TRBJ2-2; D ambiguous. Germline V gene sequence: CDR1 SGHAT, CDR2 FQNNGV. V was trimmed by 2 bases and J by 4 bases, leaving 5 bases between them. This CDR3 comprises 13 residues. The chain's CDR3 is CASSLYGTGELFF. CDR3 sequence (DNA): TGTGCCAGCAGCTTATACGGCACCGGGGAGCTGTTTTTT. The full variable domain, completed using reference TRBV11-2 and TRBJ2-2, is EAGVAQSPRYKIIEKRQSVAFWCNPISGHATLYWYQQILGQGPKLLIQFQNNGVVDDSQLPKDRFSAERLKGVDSTLKIQPAKLEDSAVYLCASSLYGTGELFFGEGSRLTVL.

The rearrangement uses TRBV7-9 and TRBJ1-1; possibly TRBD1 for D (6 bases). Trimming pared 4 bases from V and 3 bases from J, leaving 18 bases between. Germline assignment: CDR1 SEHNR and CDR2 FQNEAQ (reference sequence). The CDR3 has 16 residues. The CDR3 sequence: CASSSGEGRGYTEAFF. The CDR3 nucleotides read TGTGCCAGCAGCTCAGGGGAGGGCCGCGGGTACACTGAAGCTTTCTTT.

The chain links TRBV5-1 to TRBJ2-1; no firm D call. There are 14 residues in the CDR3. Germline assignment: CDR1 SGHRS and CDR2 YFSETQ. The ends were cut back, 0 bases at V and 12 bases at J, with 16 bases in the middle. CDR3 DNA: TGCGCCAGCAGCTTGGTGCTCGGGCAGTCCTGGCAGTTCTTC. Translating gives CASSLVLGQSWQFF.

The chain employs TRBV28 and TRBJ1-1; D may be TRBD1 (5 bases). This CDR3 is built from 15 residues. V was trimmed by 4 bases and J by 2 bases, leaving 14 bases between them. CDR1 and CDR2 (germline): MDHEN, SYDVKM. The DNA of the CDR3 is TGTGCCAGCAGTTACCGGGGCAGCTTTAACACTGAAGCTTTCTTT. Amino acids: CASSYRGSFNTEAFF.

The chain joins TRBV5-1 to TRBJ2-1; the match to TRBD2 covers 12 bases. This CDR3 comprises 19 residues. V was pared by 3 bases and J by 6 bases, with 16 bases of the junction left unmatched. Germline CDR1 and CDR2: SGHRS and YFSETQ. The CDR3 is CASSSGLAGSETYGNEQFF. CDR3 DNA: TGCGCCAGCAGCTCTGGACTAGCGGGATCTGAAACATACGGCAATGAGCAGTTCTTC.

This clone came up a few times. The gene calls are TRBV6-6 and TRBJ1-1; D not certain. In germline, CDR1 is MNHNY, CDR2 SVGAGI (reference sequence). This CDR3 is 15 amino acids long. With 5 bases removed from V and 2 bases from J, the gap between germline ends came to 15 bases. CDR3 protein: CASSDDRNINTEAFF. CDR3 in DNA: TGTGCCAGCAGTGACGACCGAAATATCAACACTGAAGCTTTCTTT.

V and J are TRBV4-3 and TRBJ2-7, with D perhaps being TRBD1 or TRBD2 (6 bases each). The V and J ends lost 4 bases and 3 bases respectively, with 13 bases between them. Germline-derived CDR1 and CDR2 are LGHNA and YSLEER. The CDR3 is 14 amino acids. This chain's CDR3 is CASSPRGRSYEQYF. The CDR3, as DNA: TGCGCCAGCAGCCCTCGGGGGCGAAGCTACGAGCAGTACTTC.

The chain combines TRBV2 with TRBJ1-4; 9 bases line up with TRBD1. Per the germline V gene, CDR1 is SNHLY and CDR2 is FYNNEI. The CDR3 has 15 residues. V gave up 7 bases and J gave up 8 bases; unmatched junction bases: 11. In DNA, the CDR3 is TGTGCCAGCATTCCCCCGGGACAGGGCTTAGAAAAACTGTTTTTT. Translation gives CASIPPGQGLEKLFF.

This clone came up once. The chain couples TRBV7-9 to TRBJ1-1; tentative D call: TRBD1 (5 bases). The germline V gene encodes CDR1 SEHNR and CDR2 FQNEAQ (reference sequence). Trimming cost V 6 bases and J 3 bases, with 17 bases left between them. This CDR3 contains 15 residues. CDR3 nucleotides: TGTGCCAGCAGTCCAATGGGGGAGGGCGACACTGAAGCTTTCTTT. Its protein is CASSPMGEGDTEAFF.

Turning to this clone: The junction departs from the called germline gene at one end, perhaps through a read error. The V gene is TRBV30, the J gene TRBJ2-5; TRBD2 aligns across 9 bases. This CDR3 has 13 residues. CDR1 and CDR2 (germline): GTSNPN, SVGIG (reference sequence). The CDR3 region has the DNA TGTGCCTGGGATGAAGCGAGCGGGAGGACCCAGCACTTC. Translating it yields CAWDEASGRTQHF.

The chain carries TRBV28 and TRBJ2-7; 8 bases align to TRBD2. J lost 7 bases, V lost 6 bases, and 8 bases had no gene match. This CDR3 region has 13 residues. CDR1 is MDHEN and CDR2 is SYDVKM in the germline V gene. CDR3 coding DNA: TGTGCCAGCAGACGAAGCGGGAGCCCGGAGCAGTACTTC. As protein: CASRRSGSPEQYF.

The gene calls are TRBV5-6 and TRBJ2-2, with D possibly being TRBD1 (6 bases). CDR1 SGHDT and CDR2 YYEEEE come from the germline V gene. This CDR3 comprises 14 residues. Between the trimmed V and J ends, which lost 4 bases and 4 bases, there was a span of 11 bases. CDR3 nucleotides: TGTGCCAGCAGCCCAATAGGGGGCACCGGGGAGCTGTTTTTT. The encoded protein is CASSPIGGTGELFF.

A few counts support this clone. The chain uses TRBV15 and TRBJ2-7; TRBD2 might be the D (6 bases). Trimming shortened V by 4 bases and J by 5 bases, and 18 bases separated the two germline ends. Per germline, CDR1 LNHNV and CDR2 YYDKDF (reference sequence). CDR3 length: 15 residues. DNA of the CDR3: TGTGCCACCAGCATGGCCATCCAGGGAGGCAACGAGCAGTACTTC. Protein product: CATSMAIQGGNEQYF.

The CDR3 loop is CASRDSGTSTDTQYF. The DNA of the CDR3 is TGTGCCAGCAGGGATAGCGGGACTAGCACAGATACGCAGTATTTT. This rearrangement joins TRBV6-5 to TRBJ2-3; 8 bases are a match to TRBD2. Trimming at V came to 6 bases and at J to 0 bases, leaving 5 bases not matched to a gene. In germline, CDR1 is MNHEY, CDR2 SVGAGI. The CDR3 is made up of 15 amino acids.

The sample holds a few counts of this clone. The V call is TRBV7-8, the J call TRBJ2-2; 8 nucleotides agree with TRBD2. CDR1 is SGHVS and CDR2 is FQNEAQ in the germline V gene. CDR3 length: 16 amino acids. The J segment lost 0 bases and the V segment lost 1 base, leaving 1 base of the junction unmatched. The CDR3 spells CASSLDGRANTGELFF. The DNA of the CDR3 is TGTGCCAGCAGCTTAGACGGGAGGGCGAACACCGGGGAGCTGTTTTTT.

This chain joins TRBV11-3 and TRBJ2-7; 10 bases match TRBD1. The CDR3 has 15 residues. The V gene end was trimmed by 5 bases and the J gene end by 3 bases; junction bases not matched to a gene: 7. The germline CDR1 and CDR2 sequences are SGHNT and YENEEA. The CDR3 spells CASSDAGTGVYEQYF. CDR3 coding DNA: TGTGCCAGCAGCGATGCCGGGACAGGGGTCTACGAGCAGTACTTC.

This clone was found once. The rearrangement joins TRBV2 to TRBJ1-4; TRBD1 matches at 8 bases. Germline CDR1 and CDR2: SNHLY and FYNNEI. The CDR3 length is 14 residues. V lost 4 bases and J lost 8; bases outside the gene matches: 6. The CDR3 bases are TGTGCCAGCAGTGTCCGGGACAGGAGGGAAAAACTGTTTTTT. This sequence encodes CASSVRDRREKLFF.